The text below deals with one T cell receptor beta chain. What it binds is unknown. Relapse was seen in all patients after autologous stem cell transplantation, and brentuximab vedotin exposure was variable. The source of the sample is a study of PD-1 blockade in classical Hodgkin lymphoma. Study observations and caveats: Researchers reported that CD4+ TCR diversity, though not CD8+, rose significantly by C4D1.

Only in-frame clones appear in the TCRdb table, and some are missing; sequencing was by immunoSEQ multiplex PCR. Of 21,000 or so clones in the sample, about 80% are singletons; the top ten hold 15% to 20%. The junction had 10 bases not matched to a gene; V was cut back by 4 bases and J by 8 bases. The CDR3 has 16 residues. From germline, CDR1 is SGHKS and CDR2 YYEKEE (reference sequence). This TCR came from a human donor with classical Hodgkin lymphoma. The sequences come from peripheral blood mononuclear cells (PBMCs), collected before the second cycle of nivolumab. V and J are TRBV5-5 and TRBJ1-4; 11 bases fit TRBD1. CDR3 coding DNA: TGTGCCAGCAGCCCGGGACCGGGACAGGGGGAAGAAAAACTGTTTTTT. It codes for CASSPGPGQGEEKLFF.